Listed below are T cell receptor beta chains from one sample, sequenced in a study of shared T cell receptors in the human thymus. Using immunoSEQ multiplex PCR, the repertoire was profiled, and TCRdb retains in-frame clones only, with some absent. The sample has hundreds of thousands of clones; roughly 85% are singletons. A further study also used this sample, focusing on human thymus T cells.

The source material was thymocytes. Receptor source: a girl less than two years old with a congenital heart defect. Each CDR3 is given with its conserved first and last residue. D genes are given only for firm matches. Some rows have no size entry. The others give once, few or many, or a class for an expanded clone.

>TRBD1|.|TRBJ1-5|TRBV7-9
CASSPMTGPDQPQHF
TGTGCCAGCAGCCCCATGACAGGGCCTGATCAGCCCCAGCATTTT
>TRBD2|once|TRBJ2-5|TRBV4-1
CASSPVGLAGGRETQYF
TGCGCCAGCAGTCCCGTGGGACTAGCGGGGGGGCGAGAGACCCAGTACTTC
>.|.|TRBJ2-5|TRBV10-3
CAISGTQTRTKTGTQYF
TGTGCCATCAGTGGAACCCAGACTAGGACGAAGACGGGGACCCAGTACTTC
>TRBD1|.|TRBJ1-1|TRBV5-6
CASSPRDRVAEAFF
TGTGCCAGCAGCCCTAGGGACAGGGTTGCTGAAGCTTTCTTT
>TRBD1|.|TRBJ1-2|TRBV28
CASSSRGQGALGYTF
TGTGCCAGCAGTTCCAGAGGACAGGGGGCGCTTGGCTACACCTTC
>.|.|TRBJ1-1|TRBV7-9
CASSRGVLGNTEAFF
TGTGCCAGCAGCCGGGGGGTGCTAGGGAACACTGAAGCTTTCTTT
>.|.|TRBJ1-1|TRBV4-2
CASSHLQGRNTEAFF
TGTGCCAGCAGCCACCTACAGGGACGCAACACTGAAGCTTTCTTT
>TRBD1|.|TRBJ1-4|TRBV11-2
CASSSTGTGYRKLFF
TGTGCCAGCAGCTCTACCGGGACAGGGTATAGAAAACTGTTTTTT
>.|.|TRBJ1-5|TRBV28
CASSQGRAGVGNQPQHF
TGTGCCAGCAGTCAGGGCAGGGCGGGGGTCGGCAATCAGCCCCAGCATTTT
>.|.|TRBJ1-1|TRBV6-1
CASRGQVGNTEAFF
TGTGCCAGCAGGGGGCAGGTGGGGAACACTGAAGCTTTCTTT
>.|few|TRBJ1-1|TRBV4-1
CASSPEKGDTEAFF
TGCGCCAGCAGCCCGGAAAAAGGGGACACTGAAGCTTTCTTT
>.|.|TRBJ1-2|TRBV4-3
CASSQDKPRPHGYTF
TGCGCCAGCAGCCAAGATAAGCCGCGGCCTCATGGCTACACCTTC
>.|.|TRBJ1-2|TRBV7-9
CASRRFPPEDYGYTF
TGTGCCAGCAGGCGCTTTCCCCCGGAGGACTATGGCTACACCTTC
>TRBD2|once|TRBJ2-2|TRBV15
CATSRDGPLLAGGASAGELFF
TGTGCCACCAGCAGAGATGGCCCTCTACTAGCGGGGGGAGCCTCTGCCGGGGAGCTGTTTTTT
>.|.|TRBJ1-1|TRBV27
CASRPGHMNTEAFF
TGTGCCAGCAGACCGGGACACATGAACACTGAAGCTTTCTTT
>.|.|TRBJ2-4|TRBV6-6
CASSYQQEENIQYF
TGTGCCAGCAGTTACCAACAGGAAGAAAACATTCAGTACTTC
>TRBD1|.|TRBJ1-6|TRBV19
CASSMAGTENSPLHF
TGTGCCAGTAGTATGGCCGGGACAGAGAATTCACCCCTCCACTTT
>.|.|TRBJ2-7|TRBV10-3
CAISESKQRAYEQYF
TGTGCCATCAGTGAGTCGAAACAGAGAGCCTACGAGCAGTACTTC
>.|.|TRBJ1-2|TRBV27
CASSPQGPAYGYTF
TGTGCCAGCAGTCCACAGGGACCGGCCTATGGCTACACCTTC